A selection of T cell receptor beta chains follows, all from one sample in a study of T-cell reconstitution after alpha-beta-depleted transplantation in children. TCRdb reprocessed the PCR reads with MiXCR, giving one entry per CDR3 protein. Among about 600,000 distinct CDR3 sequences listed, approximately 10% were seen once. The specimen comprised PBMCs from the stem cell graft donor, sampled from the stem cell graft. The receptor source for this set is a human donor who donated a stem cell graft to a child with acute myeloid leukemia. Both conserved end residues are part of each CDR3. A D gene is named only where the DNA matches it firmly. A clone size is listed for some rows: how often the clone was seen (once, few, many), or a class if it is expanded.

CDR3 protein: CASTLIAGRDEQFF; CDR3 DNA: TGTGCCAGCACCCTGATAGCGGGAAGGGATGAGCAGTTCTTC; D gene: TRBD2; clone size: .; V gene: TRBV12-3/TRBV12-4; J gene: TRBJ2-1
CDR3 protein: CAWMAGAYEQYF; CDR3 DNA: TGTGCCTGGATGGCGGGAGCCTACGAGCAGTACTTC; D gene: TRBD2; clone size: .; V gene: TRBV30; J gene: TRBJ2-7
CDR3 protein: CSAWRGTYEQYF; CDR3 DNA: TGCAGCGCGTGGAGGGGAACCTACGAGCAGTACTTC; D gene: .; clone size: few; V gene: TRBV29-1; J gene: TRBJ2-7
CDR3 protein: CASSLGLRIAGGSYEQYF; CDR3 DNA: TGTGCCAGCAGCTTAGGGCTCAGAATAGCGGGAGGTTCCTACGAGCAGTACTTC; D gene: TRBD2; clone size: .; V gene: TRBV7-2; J gene: TRBJ2-7
CDR3 protein: CASSFPGKPLHF; CDR3 DNA: TGTGCCAGCAGTTTCCCCGGGAAACCCCTCCACTTT; D gene: .; clone size: .; V gene: TRBV28; J gene: TRBJ1-6
CDR3 protein: CSAKASGSRSYNEQFF; CDR3 DNA: TGCAGTGCTAAGGCTAGCGGGAGTAGGTCCTACAATGAGCAGTTCTTC; D gene: TRBD2; clone size: few; V gene: TRBV20-1; J gene: TRBJ2-1
CDR3 protein: CSAWSTSTDTQYF; CDR3 DNA: TGCAGTGCGTGGAGTACTAGCACAGATACGCAGTATTTT; D gene: .; clone size: .; V gene: TRBV20-1; J gene: TRBJ2-3
CDR3 protein: CASSPGEAINQPQHF; CDR3 DNA: TGTGCCAGCAGCCCTGGGGAGGCGATCAATCAGCCCCAGCATTTT; D gene: .; clone size: few; V gene: TRBV7-8; J gene: TRBJ1-5
CDR3 protein: CSVGQFSLEQYF; CDR3 DNA: TGCAGCGTTGGACAGTTCTCCCTGGAGCAGTACTTC; D gene: .; clone size: .; V gene: TRBV29-1; J gene: TRBJ2-7
CDR3 protein: CGGFVDTEAFF; CDR3 DNA: TGCGGCGGATTTGTGGACACTGAAGCTTTCTTT; D gene: .; clone size: many; V gene: TRBV29-1; J gene: TRBJ1-1
CDR3 protein: CASRGTGGLSYSYNEQFF; CDR3 DNA: TGTGCCAGCAGAGGGACAGGGGGTCTCTCTTACTCCTACAATGAGCAGTTCTTC; D gene: TRBD1; clone size: .; V gene: TRBV6-1; J gene: TRBJ2-1
CDR3 protein: CASSATDWFSGNTIYF; CDR3 DNA: TGCGCCAGCAGCGCGACCGACTGGTTCTCTGGAAACACCATATATTTT; D gene: .; clone size: .; V gene: TRBV5-1; J gene: TRBJ1-3
CDR3 protein: CATSDLGQGAAGELFF; CDR3 DNA: TGTGCCACCAGTGATTTGGGACAGGGGGCGGCGGGGGAGCTGTTTTTT; D gene: TRBD1; clone size: few; V gene: TRBV24-1; J gene: TRBJ2-2
CDR3 protein: CSARELLDEQFF; CDR3 DNA: TGCAGTGCTAGGGAACTTCTCGATGAGCAGTTCTTC; D gene: .; clone size: .; V gene: TRBV20-1; J gene: TRBJ2-1
CDR3 protein: CASSAGQRGQETQYF; CDR3 DNA: TGTGCCAGTAGTGCGGGACAGCGGGGACAAGAGACCCAGTACTTC; D gene: .; clone size: few; V gene: TRBV19; J gene: TRBJ2-5
CDR3 protein: CASSQGQGGTNEQYF; CDR3 DNA: TGCGCCAGCAGCCAGGGACAGGGAGGGACGAACGAGCAGTACTTC; D gene: TRBD1; clone size: .; V gene: TRBV4-3; J gene: TRBJ2-7
CDR3 protein: CASSLAGLASYEQYF; CDR3 DNA: TGCGCCAGCAGCTTGGCCGGGCTTGCTTCCTACGAGCAGTACTTC; D gene: .; clone size: few; V gene: TRBV5-1; J gene: TRBJ2-7
CDR3 protein: CASSQDLAGYSGNTIYF; CDR3 DNA: TGTGCCAGCAGCCAAGATTTAGCAGGGTACTCTGGAAACACCATATATTTT; D gene: .; clone size: few; V gene: TRBV3-1; J gene: TRBJ1-3